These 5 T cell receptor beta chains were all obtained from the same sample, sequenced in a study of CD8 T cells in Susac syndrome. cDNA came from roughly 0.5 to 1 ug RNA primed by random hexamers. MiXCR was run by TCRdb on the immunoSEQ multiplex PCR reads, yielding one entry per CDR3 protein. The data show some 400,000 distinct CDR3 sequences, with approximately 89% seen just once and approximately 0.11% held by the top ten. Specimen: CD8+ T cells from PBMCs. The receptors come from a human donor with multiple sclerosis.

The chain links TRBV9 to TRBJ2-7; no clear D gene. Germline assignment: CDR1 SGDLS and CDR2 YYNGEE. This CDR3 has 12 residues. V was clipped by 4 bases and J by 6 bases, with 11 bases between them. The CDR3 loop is CASSPSLGEQYF. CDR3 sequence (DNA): TGTGCCAGCAGCCCATCCCTCGGCGAGCAGTACTTC.

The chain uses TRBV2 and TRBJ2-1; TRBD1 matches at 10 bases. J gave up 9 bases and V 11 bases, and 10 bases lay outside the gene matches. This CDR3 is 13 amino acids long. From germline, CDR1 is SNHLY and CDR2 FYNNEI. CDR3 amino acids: CARGQGDLREQFF. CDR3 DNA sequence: TGTGCCCGCGGACAGGGGGATTTACGTGAGCAGTTCTTC.

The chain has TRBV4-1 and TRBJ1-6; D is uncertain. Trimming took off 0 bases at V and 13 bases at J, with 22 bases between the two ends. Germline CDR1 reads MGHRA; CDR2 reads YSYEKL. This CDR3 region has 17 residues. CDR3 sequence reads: CASSQDSVEQPFFPLHF. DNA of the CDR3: TGCGCCAGCAGCCAAGATTCCGTCGAACAGCCCTTTTTCCCCCTCCACTTT.

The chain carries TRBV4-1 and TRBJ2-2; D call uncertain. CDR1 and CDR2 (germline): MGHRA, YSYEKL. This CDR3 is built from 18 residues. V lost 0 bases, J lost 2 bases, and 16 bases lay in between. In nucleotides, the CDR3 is TGCGCCAGCAGCCAAGATAAGTGGGCAGAATTAAACACCGGGGAGCTGTTTTTT. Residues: CASSQDKWAELNTGELFF.

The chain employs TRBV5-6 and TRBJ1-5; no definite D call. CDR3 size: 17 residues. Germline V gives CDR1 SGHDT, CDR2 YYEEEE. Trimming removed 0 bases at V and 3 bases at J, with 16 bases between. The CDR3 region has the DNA TGTGCCAGCAGCTTGGTGGGGTCCGGGTCTCTCAATCAGCCCCAGCATTTT. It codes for CASSLVGSGSLNQPQHF.